The 18 T cell receptor beta chains below were found in one sample sequenced in a study of cytomegalovirus exposure and HLA in healthy donors. Primers for the PCR totalled 60 Vbeta and 13 Jbeta. Generated by immunoSEQ multiplex PCR, the TCRdb table keeps only in-frame clones and is missing some. The sample contains more than 250,000 clones, around 90% of which appear only once. Sequenced: PBMCs. The origin of the receptors is a woman aged 18-30 years in good health and CMV-seronegative.

The V call is TRBV10-3, the J call TRBJ1-4; D is unclear. This CDR3 has 15 amino acids. The germline V gene encodes CDR1 ENHRY and CDR2 SYGVKD. The V end was cut by 3 bases, the J end by 8 bases, with 16 bases between. DNA of the CDR3: TGTGCCATCAGTGAAGGTGAGGGAGGGAACGAAAAACTGTTTTTT. Translating it yields CAISEGEGGNEKLFF.

This sequence joins TRBV7-6 and TRBJ2-7, with D unclear. Trimming left V 3 bases short and J 3 bases short, with 18 bases between. CDR3 length: 16 amino acids. CDR1 is SGHVS, CDR2 FNYEAQ, per germline. The CDR3 loop reads CASSLVSHGAHYEQYF. In nucleotides, the CDR3 is TGTGCCAGCAGCTTGGTGTCCCACGGAGCGCACTACGAGCAGTACTTC.

The genes are TRBV6-6 and TRBJ2-7; a weak D match, TRBD2 (6 bases). V lost 4 bases to trimming and J lost 1 base, with 8 bases between them. Germline assignment: CDR1 MNHNY and CDR2 SVGAGI (reference sequence). The CDR3 loop spans 13 amino acids. The chain's CDR3 is CASSWRESYEQYF. In DNA form, the CDR3 reads TGTGCCAGCAGTTGGAGGGAATCCTACGAGCAGTACTTC.

This sequence joins TRBV7-3 and TRBJ2-3; TRBD2 might be the D (7 bases). The ends were cut back, 4 bases at V and 5 bases at J, with 13 bases in the middle. The CDR3 loop spans 14 amino acids. The V gene's germline CDR1 is SGHTA and CDR2 FQGTGA. CDR3 sequence reads: CASSWGGEGDTQYF. Here the CDR3 DNA reads TGTGCCAGCAGCTGGGGGGGCGAGGGAGATACGCAGTATTTT.

The J gene is TRBJ1-2, the V gene TRBV7-3; a weak D match, TRBD1 (5 bases). Between the trimmed V and J ends, which lost 5 bases and 2 bases, there was a span of 21 bases. This CDR3 comprises 17 residues. CDR1 and CDR2 (germline): SGHTA, FQGTGA. The CDR3 region is CASSRGPAGVLNYGYTF. The CDR3 nucleotides read TGTGCCAGCAGCCGGGGCCCCGCGGGGGTGTTGAACTATGGCTACACCTTC.

The chain combines TRBV6-6 with TRBJ1-2, with D tentatively TRBD1 (6 bases). CDR3 size: 11 residues. Between the trimmed V and J ends, which lost 6 bases and 6 bases, there was a span of 8 bases. The germline V gene encodes CDR1 MNHNY and CDR2 SVGAGI (reference sequence). The CDR3 loop reads CASSPGDGYTF. CDR3 coding DNA: TGTGCCAGCAGCCCAGGGGATGGCTACACCTTC.

The chain recombines TRBV6-1 with TRBJ1-5; possibly TRBD1 for D (5 bases). The CDR3 is made up of 16 amino acids. Germline values: CDR1 MNHNS, CDR2 SASEGT. Deletions cut 1 base from V and 0 bases from J, with 10 bases between. CDR3 nucleotides: TGTGCCAGCAGTGAAGGGGGCAGGGTTAGCAATCAGCCCCAGCATTTT. It yields the protein CASSEGGRVSNQPQHF.

This chain uses TRBV10-3 with TRBJ1-4, with D perhaps matching TRBD1 (5 bases). Per germline, CDR1 ENHRY and CDR2 SYGVKD. V was shortened by 11 bases and J by 7 bases, with 17 bases between the two germline ends. The length of the CDR3 is 13 residues. CDR3 amino acids: CASRPGVGEKLFF. The CDR3 DNA reads as TGTGCCTCCCGACCGGGGGTAGGTGAAAAACTGTTTTTT.

The chain employs TRBV6-1 and TRBJ1-1; D gene unclear. This CDR3 spans 15 amino acids. V dropped 4 bases and J dropped 0 bases, with 12 bases sitting between them. CDR1 and CDR2 from the germline V gene are MNHNS and SASEGT. CDR3 DNA sequence: TGTGCCAGCAGTGTCCAGACTGGCGTGAACACTGAAGCTTTCTTT. Translated, it gives CASSVQTGVNTEAFF.

The V gene is TRBV9, the J gene TRBJ2-6; 12 positions match TRBD1. From germline, CDR1 is SGDLS and CDR2 YYNGEE. The CDR3 sequence is 19 residues long. Trimming at V came to 2 bases and at J to 1 base, leaving 7 bases not matched to a gene. This CDR3 reads CASSVGQGASRSGANVLTF. The CDR3 nucleotides are TGTGCCAGCAGCGTGGGACAGGGGGCCTCCCGTTCTGGGGCCAACGTCCTGACTTTC.

Comment on this clone: The junction differs from germline at one of its ends, possibly a read error. This sequence joins TRBV7-9 and TRBJ2-2; 9 bases fit TRBD2. CDR3 length equals 18 residues. Germline CDR1 reads SEHNR; CDR2 reads FQNEAQ (reference sequence). In DNA form, the CDR3 reads TGTTCCAGCAGCCCGTCCTGGCGGGGGGGACTAAACACCGGGGAGCTGTTTTTT. It yields the protein CSSSPSWRGGLNTGELFF. The full variable domain, its missing parts supplied by reference TRBV7-9 and TRBJ2-2, is DTGVSQNPRHKITKRGQNVTFRCDPISEHNRLYWYRQTLGQGPEFLTYFQNEAQLEKSRLLSDRFSAERPKGSFSTLEIQRTEQGDSAMYLCSSSPSWRGGLNTGELFFGEGSRLTVL.

This clone was counted only a few times. At the DNA level, this CDR3 is encoded by other sequences in the same sample as well. The chain is built from TRBV19 and TRBJ1-6; 8 nucleotides agree with TRBD1. This CDR3 is 17 amino acids long. V dropped 2 bases and J dropped 2; count of bases not matched to a gene: 5. Germline CDR1 and CDR2: LNHDA and SQIVND (reference sequence). CDR3 region: CASSIYGQGTYNSPLHF. The CDR3 DNA sequence: TGTGCCAGTAGTATATACGGACAGGGAACCTATAATTCACCCCTCCACTTT.

The chain combines TRBV6-6 with TRBJ2-7, with 10 nucleotides matching TRBD2. The CDR3 runs to 16 residues. With V trimmed by 5 bases and J by 3 bases, 10 bases remained unmatched. The germline V gene encodes CDR1 MNHNY and CDR2 SVGAGI (reference sequence). The chain's CDR3 is CASSTTERGGVYEQYF. CDR3 in DNA: TGTGCCAGCAGTACCACGGAGCGGGGGGGGGTCTACGAGCAGTACTTC.

The V gene is TRBV27, the J gene TRBJ2-5, with TRBD2 matching 11 bases. Gene TRBJ2-7 matches the end of the DNA better, so the J call may be wrong. This CDR3 is 19 amino acids long. Germline CDR1 is MNHEY and CDR2 is SMNVEV (reference sequence). CDR3 residues: CASSFKFRLAGGGDYEQYF. The CDR3 DNA follows: TGTGCCAGCAGTTTTAAGTTCCGGCTAGCGGGGGGCGGGGACTACGAGCAGTACTTC.

This clone was detected only once. One end of the junction is discordant with germline, which a read error may explain. Additional DNA sequences in this sample encode the identical CDR3. The genes are TRBV6-4 and TRBJ2-1; D gene ambiguous. This CDR3 is 15 amino acids long. The germline CDR1 and CDR2 sequences are MRHNA and SNTAGT. The CDR3 sequence is CASSDSRDSINEQFF. The CDR3 region has the DNA TGTGCCAGCAGTGACTCTCGAGATTCGATCAATGAACAGTTCTTC.

This chain links TRBV2 with TRBJ1-1; tentative D call: TRBD1 (6 bases). Germline V CDR1 and CDR2: SNHLY, FYNNEI. V was shortened by 4 bases and J by 4 bases, with 16 bases between the two germline ends. The CDR3 covers 15 residues. The CDR3 DNA reads as TGTGCCAGCAGTGCCTTGGGGGCAGAGGGCACTGAAGCTTTCTTT. This codes for CASSALGAEGTEAFF.

This chain joins TRBV23-1 and TRBJ1-1, with TRBD1 identical over 7 bases. TRBV23-1 is identified as an open reading frame with a role that is uncertain. The CDR3 has 16 residues. Germline trimming cut 2 bases from V and 4 bases from J; bases unmatched to any gene: 10. The CDR3 DNA reads TGCGCCAGCAGTCAAACTCCCGGACAGGTGTTCACTGAAGCTTTCTTT. Protein: CASSQTPGQVFTEAFF.

V gene TRBV5-1 combines with J gene TRBJ1-6; 8 positions match TRBD1. From germline, CDR1 is SGHRS and CDR2 YFSETQ. There are 14 residues in the CDR3. Unmatched junction bases numbered 6, after V lost 4 bases and J lost 9 bases. CDR3 region: CASSPDRGSSPLHF. Here the CDR3 DNA reads TGCGCCAGCAGCCCTGACAGGGGAAGTTCACCCCTCCACTTT. Combining the CDR3 with reference TRBV5-1 and TRBJ1-6 gives the whole variable domain KAGVTQTPRYLIKTRGQQVTLSCSPISGHRSVSWYQQTPGQGLQFLFEYFSETQRNKGNFPGRFSGRQFSNSRSEMNVSTLELGDSALYLCASSPDRGSSPLHFGNGTRLTVT.